These 27 T cell receptor beta chains came from one sample sequenced in a study of cytomegalovirus exposure and HLA in healthy donors. Clones were read by immunoSEQ multiplex PCR, and TCRdb kept only the in-frame ones, dropping some. The data show 110,000 to 150,000 clones, 70% to 90% seen once. Sequencing input: PBMCs. Receptor source: a woman aged 25 to 39 in good health and CMV-seropositive.

V gene TRBV10-1 combines with J gene TRBJ2-2; D may be TRBD1 (5 bases). Deletions cut 9 bases from V and 3 bases from J, with 17 bases between. Germline CDR1 WNHNN, CDR2 SYGVQD (reference sequence). The CDR3 runs 15 residues. The CDR3 reads CARQGARNHTGELFF. The DNA of the CDR3 is TGCGCCAGACAAGGGGCAAGGAACCACACCGGGGAGCTGTTTTTT.

The chain employs TRBV2 and TRBJ1-4, with a tentative D call TRBD1 (5 bases). Germline assignment: CDR1 SNHLY and CDR2 FYNNEI. CDR3 size: 13 residues. With 5 bases removed from V and 8 bases from J, the gap between germline ends came to 12 bases. The chain's CDR3 is CASSPRGGEKLFF. The CDR3 DNA sequence: TGTGCCAGCAGTCCCCGGGGGGGGGAAAAACTGTTTTTT.

This sequence joins TRBV2 and TRBJ2-5; a weak D match, TRBD1 (6 bases). The CDR3 length is 14 residues. Trimming cost V 11 bases and J 5 bases, with 21 bases left between them. Germline assignment: CDR1 SNHLY and CDR2 FYNNEI. The CDR3 is CAASRQGKSETQYF. The CDR3 region has the DNA TGTGCCGCCTCTCGCCAGGGGAAGTCGGAGACCCAGTACTTC.

The V call is TRBV5-1, the J call TRBJ1-1; no clear D gene. The germline gives CDR1 SGHRS, CDR2 YFSETQ. The CDR3 runs 14 residues. V was clipped by 0 bases and J by 1 base, with 7 bases between them. In DNA, the CDR3 is TGCGCCAGCAGCTTGGTGGCAGGGAACACTGAAGCTTTCTTT. Translating it yields CASSLVAGNTEAFF.

The chain links TRBV27 to TRBJ1-5, with TRBD1 as a possible D gene (6 bases). This CDR3 has 15 residues. Trimming shortened V by 8 bases and J by 1 base, and 15 bases separated the two germline ends. Germline-derived CDR1 and CDR2 are MNHEY and SMNVEV (reference sequence). The CDR3 spells CASRRRGLSNQPQHF. For the CDR3, the DNA is TGTGCCAGCCGTCGAAGGGGGTTAAGCAATCAGCCCCAGCATTTT.

This chain joins TRBV6-1 and TRBJ2-7; D ambiguous. CDR1 and CDR2 (germline): MNHNS, SASEGT. V shed 4 bases and J shed 2 bases, with 9 bases lying between them. This CDR3 has 13 amino acids. DNA for the CDR3: TGTGCCAGCAGTGCAGGCTATCCCTACGAGCAGTACTTC. This codes for CASSAGYPYEQYF.

The rearrangement links TRBV2 to TRBJ2-5, with TRBD1 identical over 7 bases. Looked up from germline, CDR1 is SNHLY and CDR2 is FYNNEI. This CDR3 region has 13 residues. The J segment lost 2 bases and the V segment lost 7 bases, leaving 4 bases of the junction unmatched. The CDR3, as DNA: TGTGCCAGCAAACCGGACAGGCAAGAGACCCAGTACTTC. Translation: CASKPDRQETQYF.

The chain joins TRBV5-1 to TRBJ1-1; a possible D gene is TRBD1 (5 bases). Germline-derived CDR1 and CDR2 are SGHRS and YFSETQ. V was cut by 1 base and J by 6 bases, with 10 bases left in between. CDR3 size: 13 residues. CDR3 nucleotide sequence: TGCGCCAGCAGCTTGTATGGGGCGGCTGAAGCTTTCTTT. Protein: CASSLYGAAEAFF.

The chain employs TRBV4-1 and TRBJ2-2; 8 nucleotides match TRBD1. Unmatched junction bases numbered 1, after V lost 0 bases and J lost 4 bases. CDR3 length: 15 residues. Germline values: CDR1 MGHRA, CDR2 YSYEKL. DNA for the CDR3: TGCGCCAGCAGCCAAGAGACAGGGGTCACCGGGGAGCTGTTTTTT. Protein: CASSQETGVTGELFF.

This clone was counted once. The chain joins TRBV28 to TRBJ2-5; 11 nucleotides agree with TRBD2. Germline V lookup: CDR1 MDHEN, CDR2 SYDVKM. Unmatched junction bases numbered 7, after V lost 6 bases and J lost 1 base. This CDR3 is built from 16 residues. CDR3 sequence: CASSLGTSGRQETQYF. CDR3 nucleotide sequence: TGTGCCAGCAGCCTAGGGACTAGCGGCCGCCAAGAGACCCAGTACTTC.

As concerns this clone: The sample has other DNA sequences that encode this CDR3 too. The gene calls are TRBV5-1 and TRBJ2-2; D is undetermined. CDR3 length equals 14 residues. The V gene lost 0 bases and the J gene lost 1 base, with 4 bases spanning the gap. The germline V gene has CDR1 SGHRS and CDR2 YFSETQ. The CDR3 region is CASSLAGNTGELFF. In DNA form, the CDR3 reads TGCGCCAGCAGCTTGGCCGGGAACACCGGGGAGCTGTTTTTT.

This clone was found once. V is TRBV6-5 and J is TRBJ2-7, with 7 positions matching TRBD1. The CDR3 has 13 residues. The V gene end was trimmed by 4 bases and the J gene end by 4 bases; junction bases not matched to a gene: 4. Germline loops: CDR1 MNHEY, CDR2 SVGAGI. The CDR3: CASSSGQMYEQYF. CDR3 DNA: TGTGCCAGCAGTTCGGGACAGATGTACGAGCAGTACTTC.

This chain joins TRBV7-9 and TRBJ2-7; 7 bases are shared with TRBD2. The CDR3 sequence is 16 residues long. Germline CDR1 and CDR2: SEHNR and FQNEAQ (reference sequence). Trimming at V came to 4 bases and at J to 1 base, leaving 10 bases not matched to a gene. CDR3: CASSSTDTSESYEQYF. As DNA, the CDR3 is TGTGCCAGCAGCTCCACCGACACTAGCGAGTCCTACGAGCAGTACTTC. The full variable domain, rest sourced from reference TRBV7-9 and TRBJ2-7, is DTGVSQNPRHKITKRGQNVTFRCDPISEHNRLYWYRQTLGQGPEFLTYFQNEAQLEKSRLLSDRFSAERPKGSFSTLEIQRTEQGDSAMYLCASSSTDTSESYEQYFGPGTRLTVT.

The V and J genes are TRBV27 and TRBJ1-2, with D perhaps matching TRBD1 (5 bases). The CDR3 is 15 residues long. Trimming cost V 1 base and J 0 bases, with 9 bases left between them. Looked up from germline, CDR1 is MNHEY and CDR2 is SMNVEV (reference sequence). The CDR3 protein is CASSLYRRPNYGYTF. CDR3 in DNA: TGTGCCAGCAGTTTATACAGGCGTCCTAACTATGGCTACACCTTC.

CDR3 residues: CAIQGADEQFF. DNA for the CDR3: TGTGCCATACAGGGGGCCGATGAGCAGTTCTTC. The chain uses TRBV28 and TRBJ2-1; 9 bases align to TRBD1. Germline V CDR1 and CDR2: MDHEN, SYDVKM. CDR3 length equals 11 residues. Trimming at V came to 10 bases and at J to 8 bases, leaving 3 bases not matched to a gene.

The chain joins TRBV6-1 to TRBJ2-5, with TRBD2 identical over 9 bases. The germline V gene has CDR1 MNHNS and CDR2 SASEGT. Trimming cost V 1 base and J 2 bases; bases outside gene matches: 5. CDR3 size: 16 residues. CDR3 coding DNA: TGTGCCAGCAGTGAAGGAGTTAGCGGGGGACAAGAGACCCAGTACTTC. Encoded protein: CASSEGVSGGQETQYF.

DNA of the CDR3: TGTGCCAGCAGGATAATTCGAGCGGAAAAACTGTTTTTT. As protein: CASRIIRAEKLFF. V usage is TRBV6-6 and J usage is TRBJ1-4; D call uncertain. CDR3 length equals 13 residues. Trimming removed 6 bases from V and 8 bases from J, with 13 bases in between. Germline-derived CDR1 and CDR2 are MNHNY and SVGAGI (reference sequence).

The rearrangement joins TRBV23-1 to TRBJ1-2; D uncertain. TRBV23-1 is an open reading frame whose function is uncertain. V lost 2 bases to trimming and J lost 0 bases, with 10 bases between them. This CDR3 spans 15 amino acids. The CDR3 loop reads CASSQPVTSNYGYTF. The CDR3 DNA sequence: TGCGCCAGCAGTCAACCCGTAACTTCTAACTATGGCTACACCTTC.

The chain is built from TRBV5-1 and TRBJ2-3; D is possibly TRBD2 (5 bases). Germline V gives CDR1 SGHRS, CDR2 YFSETQ. V lost 3 bases and J 1 base, leaving 15 bases between the germline ends. The CDR3 spans 16 residues. For the CDR3, the DNA is TGCGCCAGCAGCTCCAGTGGGGAGTGGCGCACAGATACGCAGTATTTT. Translating it yields CASSSSGEWRTDTQYF.

This chain links TRBV28 with TRBJ2-7; a possible D gene is TRBD2 (5 bases). CDR3 length equals 15 residues. CDR1 and CDR2 (germline): MDHEN, SYDVKM. Trimming took off 4 bases at V and 4 bases at J, with 17 bases between the two ends. CDR3 sequence reads: CASSSRTRGRYEQYF. DNA of the CDR3: TGTGCCAGCAGTTCTCGGACTCGCGGTAGGTACGAGCAGTACTTC. Supplemented by reference TRBV28 and TRBJ2-7, the full variable domain reads DVKVTQSSRYLVKRTGEKVFLECVQDMDHENMFWYRQDPGLGLRLIYFSYDVKMKEKGDIPEGYSVSREKKERFSLILESASTNQTSMYLCASSSRTRGRYEQYFGPGTRLTVT.

The chain combines TRBV19 with TRBJ2-5; 9 bases are shared with TRBD2. This CDR3 comprises 16 residues. V lost 5 bases to trimming and J lost 4 bases; unmatched junction nucleotides: 11. Germline values: CDR1 LNHDA, CDR2 SQIVND (reference sequence). The CDR3 bases are TGTGCCAGTAGTGGCCTGGCGGGAGGGCCTCTAGAGACCCAGTACTTC. This gives the protein CASSGLAGGPLETQYF.

The rearrangement joins TRBV18 to TRBJ2-3, with 7 bases lining up with TRBD2. The germline V gene encodes CDR1 KGHSH and CDR2 LQKENI. The CDR3 is 13 amino acids. The trim removed 6 bases at V and 4 bases at J, leaving 4 bases unmatched. The DNA for the CDR3 is TGTGCCAGCTCTCCCCTAGCGGCAGATACGCAGTATTTT. Amino acid sequence: CASSPLAADTQYF.

The rearrangement joins TRBV4-1 to TRBJ1-5, with a tentative D call TRBD1 (6 bases). Germline V gene sequence: CDR1 MGHRA, CDR2 YSYEKL. The CDR3 is 15 amino acids. V lost 1 base and J 9 bases, leaving 16 bases between the germline ends. This chain's CDR3 is CASSQAVSGDRPQHF. The DNA for the CDR3 is TGCGCCAGCAGCCAAGCCGTGTCAGGGGACCGGCCCCAGCATTTT.

The rearrangement uses TRBV27 and TRBJ2-7; 10 nucleotides match TRBD1. This CDR3 comprises 15 residues. J gave up 6 bases and V 5 bases, and 10 bases lay outside the gene matches. CDR1 and CDR2 from the germline V gene are MNHEY and SMNVEV (reference sequence). The CDR3 reads CASSLGTGVMGEQYF. In DNA, the CDR3 is TGTGCCAGCAGTCTTGGGACAGGGGTTATGGGCGAGCAGTACTTC.

This clone was observed once. This chain links TRBV11-2 with TRBJ2-2; D is uncertain. V was pared by 1 base and J by 5 bases, with 11 bases between. Germline lookup yields CDR1 SGHAT and CDR2 FQNNGV. CDR3 length: 15 amino acids. For the CDR3, the DNA is TGTGCCAGCAGCTTAGGTCCGCTAGTTACCGGGGAGCTGTTTTTT. Encoded protein: CASSLGPLVTGELFF. Using reference TRBV11-2 and TRBJ2-2 for the parts outside the CDR3, the full variable domain is EAGVAQSPRYKIIEKRQSVAFWCNPISGHATLYWYQQILGQGPKLLIQFQNNGVVDDSQLPKDRFSAERLKGVDSTLKIQPAKLEDSAVYLCASSLGPLVTGELFFGEGSRLTVL.

This chain connects TRBV9 to TRBJ1-2; possibly TRBD1 for D (6 bases). Trimming cost V 3 bases and J 7 bases, with 13 bases left between them. The CDR3 spans 13 residues. Looked up from germline, CDR1 is SGDLS and CDR2 is YYNGEE. CDR3 coding DNA: TGTGCCAGCAGCGAGAACAGGGTGGGTGGCTACACCTTC. Its protein product is CASSENRVGGYTF. The whole variable domain, filled in from reference TRBV9 and TRBJ1-2, reads DSGVTQTPKHLITATGQRVTLRCSPRSGDLSVYWYQQSLDQGLQFLIQYYNGEERAKGNILERFSAQQFPDLHSELNLSSLELGDSALYFCASSENRVGGYTFGSGTRLTVV.

This clone was seen a single time. V gene TRBV5-1 combines with J gene TRBJ2-1; the D gene is possibly TRBD1 (5 bases). Germline-derived CDR1 and CDR2 are SGHRS and YFSETQ. The V gene lost 2 bases and the J gene lost 0 bases, with 12 bases spanning the gap. The CDR3 totals 16 residues. The CDR3 loop is CASSLYRSSSYNEQFF. The DNA for the CDR3 is TGCGCCAGCAGCTTATACAGGTCTAGCTCCTACAATGAGCAGTTCTTC.